The 15 T cell receptor beta chains presented below share a single source sample, sequenced in a study of OX40 agonist ivuxolimab in advanced cancers. Using immunoSEQ multiplex PCR, the repertoire was profiled, and TCRdb retains in-frame clones only, with some absent. The table has around 100,000 clones, about nine tenths seen once. The starting material was CD4+ or CD8+ T cells sorted from blood, obtained in a trial of the OX40 agonist ivuxolimab. The source is an adult with an advanced solid tumor such as melanoma, head and neck, liver or kidney cancer.

This clone was picked up a small number of times. The sample carries other DNA sequences with the same CDR3. The V and J genes are TRBV19 and TRBJ1-2; D remains ambiguous. Germline values: CDR1 LNHDA, CDR2 SQIVND (reference sequence). The CDR3 loop spans 12 amino acids. V lost 2 bases, J lost 4 bases, and 5 bases lay in between. CDR3 in amino acids: CASSISVYGYTF. The CDR3 coding sequence is TGTGCCAGTAGTATATCCGTCTATGGCTACACCTTC.

The chain has TRBV19 and TRBJ2-2; 8 nucleotides align to TRBD1. The germline CDR1 and CDR2 sequences are LNHDA and SQIVND (reference sequence). Trimming at V came to 6 bases and at J to 3 bases, leaving 3 bases not matched to a gene. CDR3 size: 14 residues. The CDR3 loop is CASRTGAYTGELFF. CDR3 nucleotide sequence: TGTGCCAGTAGGACAGGGGCGTACACCGGGGAGCTGTTTTTT.

The rearrangement uses TRBV7-2 and TRBJ1-4; D not certain. The CDR3 covers 14 residues. Germline-derived CDR1 and CDR2 are SGHTA and FQGNSA. Trimming cost V 5 bases and J 3 bases, with 10 bases left between them. CDR3 sequence reads: CASSVLGPNEKLFF. The CDR3 DNA sequence: TGTGCCAGCAGCGTACTAGGTCCTAATGAAAAACTGTTTTTT.

J is TRBJ1-2 and V is TRBV30; D uncertain. CDR1 GTSNPN and CDR2 SVGIG come from the germline V gene (reference sequence). Trimming left V 0 bases short and J 6 bases short, with 20 bases between. This CDR3 comprises 16 residues. The CDR3 sequence is CAWSVMLGWGGNGYTF. For the CDR3, the DNA is TGTGCCTGGAGTGTAATGTTAGGTTGGGGAGGCAATGGCTACACCTTC.

As for this clone: This CDR3 is also generated by other DNA sequences in the sample. J is TRBJ1-1 and V is TRBV9, with unresolved D. Germline V gene data show CDR1 as SGDLS and CDR2 as YYNGEE. The CDR3 sequence is 14 residues long. The V gene lost 1 base and the J gene lost 2 bases, with 9 bases spanning the gap. The CDR3 is CASSVLPGNTEAFF. In nucleotides, the CDR3 is TGTGCCAGCAGCGTATTACCGGGTAACACTGAAGCTTTCTTT.

The rearrangement joins TRBV28 to TRBJ2-6, with D unresolved. V was pared by 7 bases and J by 0 bases, with 13 bases between. The germline gives CDR1 MDHEN, CDR2 SYDVKM. The CDR3 is 16 amino acids. This CDR3 reads CASKPESLSGANVLTF. The CDR3 DNA reads TGTGCCAGCAAGCCGGAGTCCCTCTCTGGGGCCAACGTCCTGACTTTC.

The chain carries TRBV5-8 and TRBJ2-7; 8 bases align to TRBD2. Germline CDR1 SGHTS, CDR2 YDEGEE. This CDR3 has 14 amino acids. Germline trimming cut 0 bases from V and 2 bases from J; bases unmatched to any gene: 1. This CDR3 reads CASSLVGGAYEQYF. The CDR3 DNA sequence: TGTGCCAGCAGCTTGGTCGGGGGGGCCTACGAGCAGTACTTC.

This chain connects TRBV6-1 to TRBJ1-4; D might be TRBD1 (6 bases). The CDR3 has 15 residues. V was cut by 2 bases and J by 8 bases, with 15 bases left in between. Germline CDR1 MNHNS, CDR2 SASEGT. DNA of the CDR3: TGTGCCAGCAGTGAAATCTGGGGGCGTGGAGAAAAACTGTTTTTT. It is translated as CASSEIWGRGEKLFF.

The V gene is TRBV5-4, the J gene TRBJ2-5, with 8 bases that match TRBD1. The J call may be mistaken, given a closer DNA end match to TRBJ2-7. The CDR3 covers 15 residues. CDR1 is SGHNT, CDR2 YYREEE, per germline (reference sequence). CDR3 nucleotide sequence: TGTGCCAGCAGCCGACGGGGGACAGGCTCCTACGAGCAGTACTTC. Its translation: CASSRRGTGSYEQYF.

The V and J genes are TRBV21-1 and TRBJ2-2; the D segment call TRBD2 is taken from the table without a DNA check. TRBV21-1 is shown as a pseudogene. The CDR3 loop spans 15 amino acids. CDR3 protein: CASSNPGGSTGELFF. CDR3 DNA sequence: TGTGCCAGCAGCAATCCGGGAGGGAGCACCGGGGAGCTGTTTTTT.

This chain connects TRBV19 to TRBJ1-1, with a weak D call TRBD1 (5 bases). V was trimmed by 3 bases and J by 3 bases, leaving 5 bases between them. In germline, CDR1 is LNHDA, CDR2 SQIVND (reference sequence). The length of the CDR3 is 12 residues. DNA for the CDR3: TGTGCCAGTAGTATCAGGGACACTGAAGCTTTCTTT. This sequence encodes CASSIRDTEAFF.

CDR3 in amino acids: CASSEYSGRGEKLFF. CDR3 DNA: TGTGCCAGCAGTGAATATTCAGGGCGGGGGGAAAAACTGTTTTTT. The gene calls are TRBV25-1 and TRBJ1-4, with D possibly TRBD1 on 5 matching bases. The germline V gene has CDR1 MGHDK and CDR2 SYGVNS. Trimming left V 0 bases short and J 8 bases short, with 13 bases between. The CDR3 consists of 15 residues.

A note on this clone: Other nucleotide sequences from this sample produce the same CDR3. The rearrangement uses TRBV5-4 and TRBJ2-7; TRBD1 aligns across 7 bases. Germline V CDR1 and CDR2: SGHNT, YYREEE (reference sequence). Unmatched junction bases numbered 4, after V lost 0 bases and J lost 4 bases. This CDR3 comprises 14 residues. Here the CDR3 DNA reads TGTGCCAGCAGCTTGGGGACAGGATTTTACGAGCAGTACTTC. The encoded protein is CASSLGTGFYEQYF.

In its sample, this clone was seen once. The chain uses TRBV19 and TRBJ1-3, with D possibly TRBD1 on 6 matching bases. The CDR3 covers 14 residues. Deletions cut 5 bases from V and 4 bases from J, with 12 bases between. The germline V gene encodes CDR1 LNHDA and CDR2 SQIVND (reference sequence). This CDR3 is CASSAGQRGNTIYF. The CDR3, as DNA: TGTGCCAGTAGTGCCGGACAGAGGGGAAACACCATATATTTT.

The chain joins TRBV30 to TRBJ2-1; D is unresolved. Trimming cost V 8 bases and J 5 bases, with 10 bases left between them. This CDR3 spans 11 amino acids. Germline assignment: CDR1 GTSNPN and CDR2 SVGIG (reference sequence). The DNA of the CDR3 is TGTGCCCTAGGCCAGGACAATGAGCAGTTCTTC. As protein: CALGQDNEQFF.